This T cell receptor (beta chain) was found in a study of blood T cell repertoires in COVID-19. About the study: The study drew acute and convalescent COVID-19 samples from the United States, Italy and Spain.

Original data processing: Reference gene primers were amplified, and this amplification served to estimate nucleated cell counts. Assay: immunoSEQ multiplex PCR; the TCRdb copy retains only in-frame clones and omits some. That table gives V, J and clone size, and the DNA gave D and trimming. Of approximately 44,000 clones detected, 60% to 85% appear once; the ten largest clones hold roughly 30%. This clonotype was sampled from an elderly woman with acute or convalescent COVID-19. What was sequenced was peripheral blood.

The CDR3 spells CAWGGQPQHF. The CDR3 region has the DNA TGTGCCTGGGGGGGTCAGCCCCAGCATTTT. The V gene is TRBV28, the J gene TRBJ1-5, with D perhaps TRBD1 (5 bases). V lost 11 bases and J lost 6, with 8 bases in between. This CDR3 is built from 10 residues. Germline lookup yields CDR1 MDHEN and CDR2 SYDVKM.